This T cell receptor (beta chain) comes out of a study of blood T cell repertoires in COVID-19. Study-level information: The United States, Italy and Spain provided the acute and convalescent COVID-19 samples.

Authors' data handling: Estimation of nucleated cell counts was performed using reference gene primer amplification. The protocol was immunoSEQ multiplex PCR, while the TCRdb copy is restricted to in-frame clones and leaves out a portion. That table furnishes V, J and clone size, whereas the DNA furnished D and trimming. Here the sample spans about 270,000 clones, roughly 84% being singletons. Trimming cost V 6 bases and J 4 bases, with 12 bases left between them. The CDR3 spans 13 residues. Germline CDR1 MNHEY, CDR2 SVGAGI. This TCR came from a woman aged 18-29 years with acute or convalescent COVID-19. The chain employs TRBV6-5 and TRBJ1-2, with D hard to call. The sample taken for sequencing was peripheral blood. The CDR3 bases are TGTGCCAGCAGCCAGACACCCTCCTATGGCTACACCTTC. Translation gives CASSQTPSYGYTF.